This T cell receptor (beta chain) came from a study of T cells in Graves' hyperthyroidism and ophthalmopathy. General study results and limits: A median 6.5 months before onset, the model predicted ophthalmopathy.

Authors of the study amplified TCR beta CDR3 regions from RNA transcripts. HTBI primers were employed in a first-round RT-PCR of the TCR CDR3. MiXCR was run by TCRdb on the multiplex PCR reads, yielding one entry per CDR3 protein. The table lists hundreds of thousands of distinct CDR3 sequences, roughly 14% of them singletons, with about 7.7% in the top ten. Note on this clonotype: The antigen remains undetermined.

The ends lost 5 bases at V and 3 bases at J; junction bases unmatched: 3. This CDR3 region has 14 residues. In germline, CDR1 is LGHNT, CDR2 FRNRAP. Material: blood. This clonotype originated in a woman under 30 with Graves' hyperthyroidism. The rearrangement joins TRBV12-5 to TRBJ2-7, with 11 nucleotides matching TRBD1. This CDR3 reads CASGIGTGGYEQYF. CDR3 bases: TGTGCTAGTGGTATAGGGACAGGGGGCTACGAGCAGTACTTC.